A selection of T cell receptor beta chains follows, all from one sample in a study of neurological immune-mediated disorders. TCRdb analysed the 5' RACE reads with MiXCR anew, one entry per CDR3 protein. The table lists under 90,000 distinct CDR3 sequences, about a tenth of them singletons. The sequenced sample consisted of PBMCs. These receptor sequences come from a man aged 25 to 40 in good health. Both conserved end residues are trimmed from each CDR3. Clone size is shown for a subset of rows, as once, few, many or a class of expanded clone.

clone_size | v_call | cdr3_aa
many | TRBV20-1 | SATAGYRRMNIDEY
many | TRBV6-6 | ASSYGAGAYNEQF
many | TRBV5-1 | ASSLGLAVAGELF
. | TRBV7-9 | ASAPGETQY
. | TRBV6-5 | ASRSTGGITYEQY
many | TRBV27 | ASSLTYNQPQH
many | TRBV12-3/TRBV12-4 | ASSWGGAATNEKLF
many | TRBV5-5 | ASSRGVTSGWGNEQF
many | TRBV5-1 | ASSLDRDTGELF
many | TRBV5-1 | ASSLAMAGDTQY
many | TRBV12-3/TRBV12-4 | ASRQAASYEQY
few | TRBV6-5 | ASTKQGAVYNEQF
. | TRBV5-1 | ASSVYLSPGANVLT
few | TRBV13 | ASSLGRAMSYEQY
many | TRBV20-1 | SAWGGNTEAF
many | TRBV9 | ASSAPGQGDEKLF
many | TRBV4-1 | ASSLSSHSYNEQF
many | TRBV7-2 | ASSLARLAGAYYEQY
many | TRBV4-2 | ASSQASGPTNYGYT
. | TRBV7-9 | ASSPSRDRGYNEQF
many | TRBV24-1 | ATSAGGAEPLNTEAF
many | TRBV3-1 | ASSQVLAGGVDYEQY
many | TRBV20-1 | SAHSETVTEAF
many | TRBV28 | ASSFLPGLKNSPLH
many | TRBV29-1 | SVEGLGNEQF
many | TRBV14 | ASSQEGLRYEQY
. | TRBV10-1 | ASSESRVLGGYEKY
many | TRBV7-9 | ASSLDSLSYEQY
many | TRBV5-1 | ASRPIGGAKETQY
many | TRBV30 | AWSDGTGNYEQY
many | TRBV5-1 | ASSRAGATNEKLF
medium-sized | TRBV28 | ASSPDRGENQETQY
many | TRBV28 | ASSDRDSEQF
many | TRBV28 | ASRVYSAEAF
many | TRBV5-1 | ASSLAPTRAKGTYEQY
many | TRBV18 | ASSPRDRKETQY
many | TRBV20-1 | SARDLLAGPYEQY
. | TRBV4-2 | ASSQVTPYYEQY
many | TRBV4-2 | ASSSSVSNSYNEQF
many | TRBV5-5 | ASSLVLAMHNEQF
many | TRBV6-1 | ASSATVETLYEQY
many | TRBV6-6 | ASNQGLAGNEQF
many | TRBV5-1 | ASSTAVLNTEAF
many | TRBV7-9 | ASSLALGQTYEQY
many | TRBV5-6 | ASTGLARHEQF
many | TRBV9 | ASSGMVDSPLH
many | TRBV6-6 | ASSYSTDTSRSGNTIY
many | TRBV6-5 | ASSYSIGMNTEAF
few | TRBV7-2 | ASSLIGTEAF
many | TRBV27 | ASSPGEASDTQY